This is a list of T cell receptor beta chains from one sample in a study of T cell changes during pregnancy in multiple sclerosis. The assay was immunoSEQ multiplex PCR, and TCRdb's table has in-frame clones only and misses some. The sample includes tens of thousands of clones, around nine tenths seen only once; the top ten take about 0.5%. The sequencing here drew on CD4+ T cells from peripheral blood mononuclear cells, taken in the third trimester of pregnancy. These receptors came from a female donor with multiple sclerosis, enrolled in a pregnancy study. Each CDR3 is given without its conserved first and last residue. Fields, in order: CDR3 protein, V gene, J gene, D gene, clone size. D genes are given only for firm matches. Size is omitted from some rows. Given values are once, few, many or a class for expanded clones.

CDR3: ASSERTGASETQY
V: TRBV11-3
J: TRBJ2-5
D: TRBD1
size: NA

CDR3: ASSGPQGGNEQF
V: TRBV5-1
J: TRBJ2-1
D: NA
size: NA

CDR3: ASSLDFSYEQY
V: TRBV7-6
J: TRBJ2-7
D: NA
size: NA

CDR3: ASSQDEAGGSHFPPDTQY
V: TRBV4-1
J: TRBJ2-3
D: TRBD2
size: NA

CDR3: ASSPGTRPGELF
V: TRBV10-2
J: TRBJ2-2
D: NA
size: NA

CDR3: ASSQDGRGGNEKLF
V: TRBV4-2
J: TRBJ1-4
D: NA
size: NA

CDR3: ASSLERGRNTEAF
V: TRBV5-4
J: TRBJ1-1
D: NA
size: NA

CDR3: ATAPKGAGWGDEQF
V: TRBV15
J: TRBJ2-1
D: TRBD2
size: once

CDR3: ASSYTRTSLPEQY
V: TRBV6-6
J: TRBJ2-5
D: TRBD2
size: NA

CDR3: ASSPGERGSTDTQY
V: TRBV11-3
J: TRBJ2-3
D: TRBD2
size: NA

CDR3: ASSLGQGLDEQF
V: TRBV5-1
J: TRBJ2-1
D: NA
size: NA

CDR3: ASSLLWTGVTGELF
V: TRBV27
J: TRBJ2-2
D: TRBD1
size: NA

CDR3: ASSLGGVGNTIY
V: TRBV9
J: TRBJ1-3
D: NA
size: NA